This TCR beta chain originates from a study of T cell repertoires in ileal Crohn's disease. Study-wide context: About half of patients got postoperative therapy: under twelve thiopurines, some 19 anti-TNF. General study results and limits: Compared with CD4 T cells, sorted CD8 cells carried more expanded clones. Active smokers at surgery had more clonal expansions than non-smokers. Clonality above 26.8% at surgery always came with endoscopic recurrence.

Time point noted: neoterminal ileum biopsy at postoperative endoscopy, about 6 months after surgery. With regard to this clone: The antigen is not known.

The method was immunoSEQ multiplex PCR; TCRdb's version includes in-frame clones alone and lacks a portion of them. Here the sample spans around 560 clones, roughly 86% being singletons. The germline V and J ends were trimmed by 1 base and 8 bases, with 18 bases remaining between them. The CDR3 consists of 15 residues. Germline V gene data show CDR1 as SGDLS and CDR2 as YYNGEE. The receptor's source is an adult with Crohn's disease. The sequenced sample was ileal tissue. The chain uses TRBV9 and TRBJ1-2; D is uncertain. CDR3: CASSVRAVGGGGYTF. CDR3 in DNA: TGTGCCAGCAGCGTAAGGGCAGTCGGCGGCGGCGGCTACACCTTC.